The 22 T cell receptor beta chains presented below share a single source sample, sequenced in a study of blood T cell repertoires in COVID-19. TCRdb's table, derived via immunoSEQ multiplex PCR, lists solely in-frame clones and lacks some. The sample lists over 250,000 clones; roughly 88% were seen once. Input material: PBMCs or T cells enriched from blood (not recorded which). These TCRs come from a woman aged 25 to 39 who had recovered from COVID-19.

The genes are TRBV28 and TRBJ1-3; D call uncertain. This CDR3 comprises 15 residues. V was clipped by 5 bases and J by 2 bases, with 13 bases between them. The germline gives CDR1 MDHEN, CDR2 SYDVKM. The CDR3 reads CASSNPRRAGNTIYF. As DNA, the CDR3 is TGTGCCAGCAGTAACCCCCGGCGGGCTGGAAACACCATATATTTT.

The chain uses TRBV9 and TRBJ2-2; D gene uncertain. Trimming removed 0 bases at V and 5 bases at J, with 14 bases between. The V gene's germline CDR1 is SGDLS and CDR2 YYNGEE. CDR3 length equals 16 residues. CDR3 sequence reads: CASSVDPPGATGELFF. In DNA, the CDR3 is TGTGCCAGCAGCGTAGATCCCCCTGGAGCAACCGGGGAGCTGTTTTTT.

The chain is built from TRBV18 and TRBJ1-2, with D possibly TRBD1 on 6 matching bases. V was cut by 1 base and J by 4 bases, with 13 bases left in between. This CDR3 is 15 amino acids long. Germline lookup yields CDR1 KGHSH and CDR2 LQKENI. This CDR3 is CASSPLQGMGYGYTF. The CDR3 coding sequence is TGTGCCAGCTCACCACTGCAGGGGATGGGCTATGGCTACACCTTC.

V usage is TRBV5-8 and J usage is TRBJ1-6; perhaps TRBD1 as D (6 bases). The CDR3 contains 13 residues. V was trimmed by 2 bases and J by 10 bases, leaving 10 bases between them. The germline V gene encodes CDR1 SGHTS and CDR2 YDEGEE. The CDR3 here is CASSFRDKSPLHF. CDR3 nucleotide sequence: TGTGCCAGCAGCTTCAGGGACAAGTCACCCCTCCACTTT.

V usage is TRBV9 and J usage is TRBJ2-2; possibly TRBD2 for D (5 bases). Germline V gene data show CDR1 as SGDLS and CDR2 as YYNGEE. CDR3 size: 13 residues. V dropped 7 bases and J dropped 1 base, with 8 bases sitting between them. The DNA of the CDR3 is TGTGCCAGCGGACTGATGAACACCGGGGAGCTGTTTTTT. Translated, it gives CASGLMNTGELFF.

The chain has TRBV4-1 and TRBJ2-3; TRBD2 might be the D (6 bases). The CDR3 covers 13 residues. Per germline, CDR1 MGHRA and CDR2 YSYEKL. V was shortened by 6 bases and J by 9 bases, with 16 bases between the two germline ends. CDR3: CASRGGVGRTQYF. The CDR3 coding sequence is TGCGCCAGCAGGGGGGGAGTAGGAAGAACGCAGTATTTT.

This clone has only a few counts. The rearrangement links TRBV11-3 to TRBJ1-1; unclear D gene. In germline, CDR1 is SGHNT, CDR2 YENEEA. The CDR3 covers 12 residues. V lost 5 bases and J lost 7, with 11 bases in between. In DNA form, the CDR3 reads TGTGCCAGCAGCACAATAGGGAGTGAAGCTTTCTTT. This translates into CASSTIGSEAFF.

This clone was seen only a few times. The J gene is TRBJ2-7, the V gene TRBV15; D gene ambiguous. The CDR3 loop spans 13 amino acids. The germline gives CDR1 LNHNV, CDR2 YYDKDF (reference sequence). V was pared by 0 bases and J by 3 bases, with 6 bases between. The CDR3 loop is CATSRDQIYEQYF. The CDR3 bases are TGTGCCACCAGCAGAGATCAGATCTACGAGCAGTACTTC.

The chain couples TRBV27 to TRBJ1-1, with D perhaps TRBD1 (5 bases). This CDR3 is 14 amino acids long. V was pared by 5 bases and J by 10 bases, with 20 bases between. The germline CDR1 and CDR2 sequences are MNHEY and SMNVEV (reference sequence). The CDR3 DNA is TGTGCCAGCAGTCCTTATTTACCAGGGAGGCGAGCTTTCTTT. It encodes CASSPYLPGRRAFF.

The gene calls are TRBV7-3 and TRBJ2-1, with D possibly matching TRBD2 (7 bases). Trimming took off 1 base at V and 6 bases at J, with 13 bases between the two ends. The CDR3 contains 15 residues. Germline loops: CDR1 SGHTA, CDR2 FQGTGA. CDR3 sequence reads: CASSLNQGRANEQFF. In DNA, the CDR3 is TGTGCCAGCAGCTTAAATCAGGGGAGGGCCAATGAGCAGTTCTTC.

The rearrangement uses TRBV6-2 or TRBV6-3 and TRBJ2-7, with D possibly TRBD1 on 6 matching bases. The V end lost 3 bases, the J end lost 3 bases, and 9 bases lay between the germline ends. CDR1 and CDR2 from the germline V gene are MNHEY and SVGEGT. The CDR3 totals 13 residues. CDR3 bases: TGTGCCAGCAGTTATGGCAGGGGCTACGAGCAGTACTTC. It encodes CASSYGRGYEQYF.

This chain uses TRBV9 with TRBJ2-5; D might be TRBD2 (7 bases). V was pared by 4 bases and J by 5 bases, with 18 bases between. The CDR3 consists of 15 residues. Germline lookup yields CDR1 SGDLS and CDR2 YYNGEE. In DNA form, the CDR3 reads TGTGCCAGCAGCCCCCTTGGTCGGGGGGCGGAGACCCAGTACTTC. It is translated as CASSPLGRGAETQYF.

The CDR3 here is CASGQGRNTEAFF. The CDR3, as DNA: TGTGCCAGCGGACAGGGCAGGAACACTGAAGCTTTCTTT. The chain uses TRBV27 and TRBJ1-1; 8 nucleotides match TRBD1. The CDR3 extends over 13 amino acids. Trimming at V came to 8 bases and at J to 1 base, leaving 3 bases not matched to a gene. Per germline, CDR1 MNHEY and CDR2 SMNVEV (reference sequence).

The table lists this clone with a few counts. This chain links TRBV19 with TRBJ2-7; the D gene is possibly TRBD2 (5 bases). Germline V gene lookup returns CDR1 LNHDA and CDR2 SQIVND (reference sequence). V was pared by 3 bases and J by 0 bases, with 12 bases between. This CDR3 is built from 15 residues. In DNA form, the CDR3 reads TGTGCCAGTAGTATCAGGCTAGCCCTCTCCTACGAGCAGTACTTC. Protein product: CASSIRLALSYEQYF.

The J gene is TRBJ2-5, the V gene TRBV29-1, with D possibly being TRBD2 (7 bases). The CDR3 sequence is 13 residues long. From germline, CDR1 is SQVTM and CDR2 ANQGSEA. V was clipped by 5 bases and J by 1 base, with 11 bases between them. The CDR3 is CSVRGRVQETQYF. Here the CDR3 DNA reads TGCAGCGTTAGGGGGAGGGTCCAAGAGACCCAGTACTTC.

The V gene is TRBV4-2, the J gene TRBJ2-3, with 7 bases matching TRBD1. The length of the CDR3 is 15 residues. The V and J ends lost 1 base and 2 bases, in that order; junction bases with no gene match: 3. Germline assignment: CDR1 LGHNA and CDR2 YNFKEQ. Here the CDR3 reads CASSQGQGSTDTQYF. CDR3 coding DNA: TGTGCCAGCAGCCAAGGACAGGGATCCACAGATACGCAGTATTTT.

The chain couples TRBV12-3 or TRBV12-4 to TRBJ1-2; D possibly corresponds to TRBD1 (5 bases). Trimming removed 7 bases from V and 6 bases from J, with 15 bases in between. This CDR3 has 13 residues. In DNA form, the CDR3 reads TGTGCCAGCACCCTACCCGGGGGAAATGGCTACACCTTC. Protein: CASTLPGGNGYTF.

V usage is TRBV5-4 and J usage is TRBJ2-2; perhaps TRBD2 as D (6 bases). The germline V and J ends were trimmed by 0 bases and 4 bases, with 13 bases remaining between them. Germline lookup yields CDR1 SGHNT and CDR2 YYREEE (reference sequence). The length of the CDR3 is 16 residues. Written as DNA, the CDR3 is TGTGCCAGCAGCTTGGCGTCGGGGGTAAGCACCGGGGAGCTGTTTTTT. This encodes CASSLASGVSTGELFF.

The rearrangement links TRBV28 to TRBJ1-6; 8 bases fit TRBD1. Unmatched junction bases numbered 9, after V lost 6 bases and J lost 8 bases. CDR3 length: 15 amino acids. The germline V gene encodes CDR1 MDHEN and CDR2 SYDVKM. This CDR3 reads CASSDPGGPDSPLHF. In DNA form, the CDR3 reads TGTGCCAGCAGCGATCCAGGGGGCCCGGATTCACCCCTCCACTTT.

This chain links TRBV18 with TRBJ1-6; tentative D call: TRBD1 (5 bases). V lost 4 bases and J lost 9, with 13 bases in between. CDR3 length: 14 amino acids. Germline lookup yields CDR1 KGHSH and CDR2 LQKENI. CDR3 amino acids: CASSQGRDGSPLHF. The DNA for the CDR3 is TGTGCCAGCTCACAGGGGAGGGACGGTTCACCCCTCCACTTT.

This sequence joins TRBV7-2 and TRBJ1-2; possibly TRBD1 for D (5 bases). The CDR3 consists of 15 residues. Germline CDR1 SGHTA, CDR2 FQGNSA. V was pared by 1 base and J by 1 base, with 10 bases between. CDR3 coding DNA: TGTGCCAGCAGCTTAGTGGGGACTGATAACTATGGCTACACCTTC. This codes for CASSLVGTDNYGYTF. Full variable domain (remainder filled in from reference TRBV7-2 and TRBJ1-2): GAGVSQSPSNKVTEKGKDVELRCDPISGHTALYWYRQSLGQGLEFLIYFQGNSAPDKSGLPSDRFSAERTGGSVSTLTIQRTQQEDSAVYLCASSLVGTDNYGYTFGSGTRLTVV.

The chain is built from TRBV19 and TRBJ1-2, with D unresolved. Trimming took 7 bases from V and 4 from J, leaving 16 bases between them. The CDR3 is made up of 14 amino acids. Germline V CDR1 and CDR2: LNHDA, SQIVND (reference sequence). The CDR3 reads CASINFSGSYGYTF. In nucleotides, the CDR3 is TGTGCCAGTATTAACTTCTCGGGGTCCTATGGCTACACCTTC.